One sample yielded the 20 T cell receptor beta chains listed below, sequenced in a study of beta chain features in type 1 diabetes. Expressed TCRB transcripts were sequenced because the entire RNA isolate underwent reverse transcription. Assay used: immunoSEQ multiplex PCR; TCRdb lists only in-frame clones, some missing. The sample holds over 300,000 clones, roughly 8% seen once. Sequences were obtained from central memory CD4+ T cells from blood. These receptors all come from a young woman in good health.

V usage is TRBV28 and J usage is TRBJ2-7; 10 bases fit TRBD2. This CDR3 contains 14 residues. CDR1 and CDR2 (germline): MDHEN, SYDVKM. After removal of 5 bases from V and 5 bases from J, the junction contained 6 bases not matched to a gene. The CDR3, as DNA: TGTGCCAGCAGTATCACTAGCGGGATCAACGAGCAGTACTTC. Protein sequence: CASSITSGINEQYF.

CDR3 sequence (DNA): TGTGCCAGCTTTCGGGTGGAGCAGTACTTC. This gives the protein CASFRVEQYF. This chain links TRBV7-8 with TRBJ2-7; D gene ambiguous. The CDR3 has 10 amino acids. V lost 8 bases and J 7 bases, leaving 9 bases between the germline ends. The germline V gene has CDR1 SGHVS and CDR2 FQNEAQ.

Concerning this clone: Other DNA sequences from this sample encode an identical CDR3 as well. The chain combines TRBV28 with TRBJ2-7, with D hard to call. Germline CDR1 and CDR2: MDHEN and SYDVKM. The ends were cut back, 8 bases at V and 4 bases at J, with 3 bases in the middle. The CDR3 is 9 residues long. The CDR3 DNA reads as TGTGCCAGCGGGTACGAGCAGTACTTC. This gives the protein CASGYEQYF.

The chain combines TRBV19 with TRBJ2-1; no reliable D call. The CDR3 totals 16 residues. From germline, CDR1 is LNHDA and CDR2 SQIVND (reference sequence). The V end lost 7 bases, the J end lost 2 bases, and 18 bases lay between the germline ends. The chain's CDR3 is CASKRSLGQTYNEQFF. The CDR3 DNA reads as TGTGCCAGTAAAAGATCTCTAGGGCAAACCTACAATGAGCAGTTCTTC.

The chain joins TRBV14 to TRBJ2-1, with D possibly matching TRBD2 (6 bases). Germline V gene data show CDR1 as SGHDN and CDR2 as FVKESK. Trimming pared 4 bases from V and 3 bases from J, leaving 13 bases between. The CDR3 spans 15 residues. CDR3 residues: CASSRFGGIYNEQFF. The CDR3 DNA is TGTGCCAGCAGCCGATTTGGCGGGATCTACAATGAGCAGTTCTTC.

CDR3 loop: CASNYRDRIGYTF. DNA of the CDR3: TGTGCCAGCAATTACCGGGACAGGATCGGCTACACCTTC. J is TRBJ1-2 and V is TRBV28; 8 positions match TRBD1. Germline V gene sequence: CDR1 MDHEN, CDR2 SYDVKM. V lost 7 bases, J lost 8 bases, and 9 bases stayed unmatched. The CDR3 has 13 residues.

The chain combines TRBV29-1 with TRBJ2-3; no definite D call. V was trimmed by 7 bases and J by 3 bases, leaving 11 bases between them. The CDR3 is made up of 12 amino acids. CDR1 and CDR2 from the germline V gene are SQVTM and ANQGSEA. Here the CDR3 reads CSGSDGTDTQYF. The CDR3 nucleotides read TGCAGCGGTTCCGACGGGACAGATACGCAGTATTTT.

The rearrangement joins TRBV27 to TRBJ2-7; TRBD1 is a possible D gene (6 bases). V lost 2 bases, J lost 2 bases, and 22 bases lay in between. Germline V gives CDR1 MNHEY, CDR2 SMNVEV (reference sequence). The CDR3 is 18 residues long. The CDR3 coding sequence is TGTGCCAGCAGTTTACCTACCTTATCGCACAGGGCGCCCTACGAGCAGTACTTC. Encoded protein: CASSLPTLSHRAPYEQYF.

This clone has a handful of counts. V gene TRBV2 combines with J gene TRBJ1-1, with no clear D. There are 15 residues in the CDR3. CDR1 and CDR2 (germline): SNHLY, FYNNEI. Deletions cut 5 bases from V and 5 bases from J, with 18 bases between. The CDR3 bases are TGTGCCAGCAGTTGGCAAGCCGGTCTGGGAACTGAAGCTTTCTTT. Its translation: CASSWQAGLGTEAFF.

This clone has a count of ten or more. The J gene is TRBJ2-1, the V gene TRBV9, with D unclear. Trimming stripped 0 bases from V and 8 bases from J, with 18 bases between. The CDR3 loop spans 16 amino acids. The V gene's germline CDR1 is SGDLS and CDR2 YYNGEE. The CDR3 loop reads CASSVAPHGPRDEQFF. DNA for the CDR3: TGTGCCAGCAGCGTAGCTCCCCACGGTCCTAGGGATGAGCAGTTCTTC.

This clone was seen ten or more times. The chain links TRBV28 to TRBJ2-5, with D possibly called TRBD1 or TRBD2 (6 bases each). V was pared by 3 bases and J by 2 bases, with 13 bases between. The CDR3 totals 15 residues. Germline-derived CDR1 and CDR2 are MDHEN and SYDVKM. CDR3 nucleotide sequence: TGTGCCAGCAGTTTCGGCGGGACACTACAAGAGACCCAGTACTTC. Translating it yields CASSFGGTLQETQYF.

This clone has just a few counts. J is TRBJ2-2 and V is TRBV7-3; TRBD2 matches at 8 bases. Per germline, CDR1 SGHTA and CDR2 FQGTGA. Trimming cost V 1 base and J 6 bases; bases outside gene matches: 7. The CDR3 consists of 16 residues. The CDR3 DNA follows: TGTGCCAGCAGCTTAAGTACGGCGGGAGGTCCCGGGGAGCTGTTTTTT. The encoded protein is CASSLSTAGGPGELFF.

This clone came up a few times. This sequence joins TRBV2 and TRBJ2-5; TRBD2 aligns across 11 bases. The junction had 13 bases not matched to a gene; V was cut back by 8 bases and J by 5 bases. The germline V gene encodes CDR1 SNHLY and CDR2 FYNNEI. This CDR3 comprises 16 residues. The CDR3 reads CASGPTSGSIGETQYF. In nucleotides, the CDR3 is TGTGCCAGCGGTCCCACTAGCGGGAGCATCGGGGAGACCCAGTACTTC.

This chain links TRBV6-5 with TRBJ2-5; D is undetermined. CDR1 and CDR2 (germline): MNHEY, SVGAGI. Trimming pared 10 bases from V and 1 base from J, leaving 10 bases between. This CDR3 comprises 12 residues. The CDR3 reads CATGSVQETQYF. In DNA, the CDR3 is TGTGCCACCGGCTCTGTCCAAGAGACCCAGTACTTC.

This clone has a handful of counts. This chain uses TRBV28 with TRBJ1-5; D not resolved. Trimming pared 3 bases from V and 9 bases from J, leaving 15 bases between. CDR3 length: 14 amino acids. Germline lookup yields CDR1 MDHEN and CDR2 SYDVKM. In DNA, the CDR3 is TGTGCCAGCAGTTTGGGTAGGATTTTTGGGCCCCAGCATTTT. This codes for CASSLGRIFGPQHF.

At least ten counts were recorded for this clone. The chain is built from TRBV6-6 and TRBJ1-4; no reliable D call. The CDR3 runs to 14 residues. Germline assignment: CDR1 MNHNY and CDR2 SVGAGI (reference sequence). Trimming took 6 bases from V and 7 from J, leaving 15 bases between them. CDR3 DNA: TGTGCCAGCAGAGGACGTCTTGGAGGTGAAAAACTGTTTTTT. Protein sequence: CASRGRLGGEKLFF.

This chain connects TRBV28 to TRBJ1-2; no clear D. The germline V gene encodes CDR1 MDHEN and CDR2 SYDVKM. The CDR3 has 14 amino acids. Trimming stripped 3 bases from V and 0 bases from J, with 8 bases between. CDR3 protein: CASSLSGANYGYTF. In DNA form, the CDR3 reads TGTGCCAGCAGTTTGTCAGGAGCTAACTATGGCTACACCTTC.

This clone came up a few times. This sequence joins TRBV7-9 and TRBJ2-7; D unresolved. The CDR3 covers 11 residues. Looked up from germline, CDR1 is SEHNR and CDR2 is FQNEAQ (reference sequence). The V gene lost 11 bases and the J gene lost 3 bases, with 11 bases spanning the gap. The CDR3 DNA reads as TGTGCCTCGACGTCTAGCTACGAGCAGTACTTC. This sequence encodes CASTSSYEQYF.

The chain joins TRBV6-5 to TRBJ2-5; TRBD2 agrees at 8 bases. The germline V gene encodes CDR1 MNHEY and CDR2 SVGAGI. J gave up 4 bases and V 6 bases, and 7 bases lay outside the gene matches. This CDR3 is built from 14 residues. The CDR3 DNA reads TGTGCCAGCAGGCCCGGTCTAGCGGGAGAGACCCAGTACTTC. Protein: CASRPGLAGETQYF.

This chain links TRBV11-3 with TRBJ2-1; TRBD2 matches 7 bases. Germline CDR1 is SGHNT and CDR2 is YENEEA. The CDR3 is 14 residues long. V lost 5 bases, J lost 6 bases, and 7 bases stayed unmatched. The CDR3 region is CASSTGLVANEQFF. The CDR3 DNA is TGTGCCAGCAGCACAGGACTAGTCGCCAATGAGCAGTTCTTC.